This T cell receptor (beta chain) originates from a study of monozygotic twins with inflammatory bowel disease. Findings and limits, study-wide: The study supported no single strong signal or clonotype linked to IBD.

CDR1 and CDR2 (germline): PRHDT, FYEKMQ (reference sequence). CDR3 length: 15 residues. As concerns this clonotype: Its antigen is undetermined.

TCRdb reanalyzed the 5' RACE reads, giving one entry per CDR3 protein sequence and no DNA. This repertoire includes more than 120,000 distinct CDR3 sequences. The clonotype was recovered from a human donor with ulcerative colitis or Crohn's disease, or a healthy co-twin of an affected twin (not recorded which). The chain joins TRBV13 to TRBJ2-7; checking the TCRdb D call of TRBD2 is not possible without DNA. Sample: blood. The CDR3 reads CASSRTASLSYEQYF.